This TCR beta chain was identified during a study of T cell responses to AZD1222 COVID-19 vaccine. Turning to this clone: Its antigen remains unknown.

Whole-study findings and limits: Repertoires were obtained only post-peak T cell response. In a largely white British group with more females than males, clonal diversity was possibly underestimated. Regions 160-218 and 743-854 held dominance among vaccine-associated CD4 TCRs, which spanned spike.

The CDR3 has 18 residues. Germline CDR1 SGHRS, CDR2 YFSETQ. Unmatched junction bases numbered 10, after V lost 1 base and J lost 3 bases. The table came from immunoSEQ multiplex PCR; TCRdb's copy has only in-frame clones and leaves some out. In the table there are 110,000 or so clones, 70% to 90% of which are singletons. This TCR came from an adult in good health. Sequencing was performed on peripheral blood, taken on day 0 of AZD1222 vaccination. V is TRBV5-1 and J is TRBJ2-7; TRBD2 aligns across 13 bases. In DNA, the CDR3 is TGCGCCAGCAGCTTGCTAACTAGCGGGGGGGCCGTTAGCTACGAGCAGTACTTC. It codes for CASSLLTSGGAVSYEQYF.